A selection of T cell receptor beta chains follows, all from one sample in a study of blood T cell repertoires in COVID-19. Repertoires were generated with immunoSEQ multiplex PCR, while TCRdb's copy carries only in-frame clones and drops some. This table holds 150,000 to 200,000 clones, 80% found once. The sample consisted of peripheral blood. The receptor source for this set is a man aged 55 to 70 with acute or convalescent COVID-19. Each CDR3 is given without its conserved first and last residue. D genes are given only for firm matches. Not all rows give a size; the values are once, few, many and, for expanded clones, a class.

size	V	D	CDR3
few	TRBV5-1	.	ASSVERNYGYT
many	TRBV7-2	.	ASSLGKGISGNTIY
.	TRBV25-1	.	ASSEWTATNEKLF
.	TRBV10-1	.	ASSERLGSDTQY
once	TRBV19	TRBD1	ASNRQGSDTQY
once	TRBV9	TRBD1	ASSGSQGYGAGELF
once	TRBV4-2	.	ASSQDRQNTEAF
.	TRBV5-1	.	ASSLGAESSYNSPLH
.	TRBV29-1	.	SVEEQKGITGYT
.	TRBV11-2	.	ASSLSRMNTEAF
.	TRBV19	.	ASSREVSGITPNTGELF
.	TRBV5-1	.	ASSFVPGEYSPLH
.	TRBV10-3	TRBD1	AITRTGGGDTEAF
many	TRBV7-9	.	ASSLGTNSYEQY
.	TRBV5-4	.	ASSLELGVDGYT
.	TRBV6-5	TRBD1	ASGTDRDDQPQH
.	TRBV12-5	TRBD2	ASGLSFSGNYEQY
.	TRBV2	TRBD1	ASKGQGGSPLH
few	TRBV9	.	ASSVDWASGTDTQY
.	TRBV10-3	TRBD1	ASSGSGQGVNTIY
few	TRBV2	.	ASSEGDAAYNEQF
few	TRBV3-1/TRBV3-2	.	ASSQDKREGNEKLF
.	TRBV27	TRBD1	ASSLPGQQETQY
.	TRBV2	.	ASSEALRALINYGYT
.	TRBV27	TRBD1	ASSSLDRDQGYT
.	TRBV4-1	.	ASSQVDGRNYGYT
.	TRBV5-1	.	ASSLGGRNTIY
.	TRBV6-5	TRBD2	ASSYSPGGSYNEQF
.	TRBV6-5	TRBD2	ASSILGGGTDTQY
.	TRBV2	TRBD2	ASSSSGRTYHYGEQF
.	TRBV7-2	TRBD2	ASSRNPGLAGEQY
.	TRBV10-3	TRBD2	AISPPTGTSTNEQF
.	TRBV6-5	.	ASTLTWGYQETQY
.	TRBV15	.	ATSRARGRVGSPLH
few	TRBV5-4	TRBD1	ASSPSRDRGTEAF
.	TRBV27	TRBD1	ASSFTGENSPLH
.	TRBV7-9	.	ASSQGQLSDTQY
.	TRBV2	TRBD2	ASSDAGGLAKNIQY
once	TRBV4-3	TRBD2	ASSQDPGRGGNTGELF
.	TRBV25-1	.	ASSEASGYT
.	TRBV11-3	TRBD1	ASSLAGTAYNEQF
.	TRBV5-6	.	ASRQQSTDTQY
.	TRBV18	TRBD2	ASSLAGKTDTQY
.	TRBV6-5	TRBD1	ASNGQASSYEQY
.	TRBV5-6	TRBD1	ASSLRDRPYGYT
once	TRBV27	.	ASSYSPTYGYT
few	TRBV7-2	TRBD1	ASSPRTGGTGNTIY
.	TRBV7-8	.	ASSFGQNSGNTIY
.	TRBV6-5	TRBD1	ASSRTGNTGELF
few	TRBV3-1/TRBV3-2	TRBD1	ASSRDSLLGYT
few	TRBV10-3	TRBD1	AIIRDRGPANYGYT
.	TRBV18	TRBD1	ASSPRTGGTQETQY
few	TRBV3-1/TRBV3-2	TRBD1	ASSLSTGANTGELF